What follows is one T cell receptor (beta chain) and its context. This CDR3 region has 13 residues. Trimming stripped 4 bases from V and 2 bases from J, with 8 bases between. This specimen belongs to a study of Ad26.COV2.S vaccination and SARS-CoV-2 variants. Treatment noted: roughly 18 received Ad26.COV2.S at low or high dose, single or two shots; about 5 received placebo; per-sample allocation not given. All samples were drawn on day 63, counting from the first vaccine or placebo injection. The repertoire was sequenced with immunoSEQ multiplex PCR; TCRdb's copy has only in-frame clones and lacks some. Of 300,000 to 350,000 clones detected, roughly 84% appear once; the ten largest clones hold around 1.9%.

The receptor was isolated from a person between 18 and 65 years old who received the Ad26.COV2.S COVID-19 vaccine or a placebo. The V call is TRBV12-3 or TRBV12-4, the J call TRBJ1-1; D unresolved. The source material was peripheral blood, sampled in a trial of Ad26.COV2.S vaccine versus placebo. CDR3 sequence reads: CASSWTANTEAFF. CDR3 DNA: TGTGCCAGCAGTTGGACCGCCAACACTGAAGCTTTCTTT.